Following are 24 T cell receptor beta chains from one sample sequenced in a study of blood T cells in healthy people across ages. The second PCR ran roughly 6 to 11 cycles with a sample-barcoded 5' primer and J-beta primers. TCRdb re-analysed the 5' RACE reads in MiXCR, keeping a single row per CDR3 protein. The table records approximately 580,000 distinct CDR3 sequences, under 30% of them present only once. The data also belong to a second study, concerning T cells of mothers and their children.

The specimen was blood. All receptors derive from a boy between 10 and 17 years old in good health.

The chain is built from TRBV7-2 and TRBJ2-1; 8 bases map to TRBD2. J gave up 9 bases and V 4 bases, and 14 bases lay outside the gene matches. The germline gives CDR1 SGHTA, CDR2 FQGNSA. The CDR3 consists of 16 residues. The CDR3 spells CASSSSGTSGNAEQFF. Written as DNA, the CDR3 is TGTGCCAGCAGCTCAAGCGGAACTAGCGGAAATGCTGAGCAGTTCTTC. The whole variable domain, filled in from reference TRBV7-2 and TRBJ2-1, reads GAGVSQSPSNKVTEKGKDVELRCDPISGHTALYWYRQSLGQGLEFLIYFQGNSAPDKSGLPSDRFSAERTGGSVSTLTIQRTQQEDSAVYLCASSSSGTSGNAEQFFGPGTRLTVL.

This clonotype was seen only a few times. The genes are TRBV21-1 and TRBJ1-4; the table's D call, TRBD1, has no DNA check behind it. TRBV21-1 is described as a pseudogene. The CDR3 is 14 amino acids. CDR3: CASRRQGENEKLFF. CDR3 sequence (DNA): TGTGCCAGCAGGAGACAGGGGGAGAATGAAAAACTGTTTTTT.

The gene calls are TRBV20-1 and TRBJ2-5; D tentatively fits TRBD1 or TRBD2 (5 bases each). The germline gives CDR1 DFQATT, CDR2 SNEGSKA (reference sequence). This CDR3 spans 12 amino acids. Trimming stripped 6 bases from V and 2 bases from J, with 10 bases between. CDR3 in DNA: TGCAGTGCGCGCGAGGGGCAAGAGACCCAGTACTTC. As protein: CSAREGQETQYF.

The chain carries TRBV16 and TRBJ2-1; 7 bases map to TRBD1. The V gene's germline CDR1 is KGHSY and CDR2 FQNENV. J was trimmed by 5 bases and V by 2 bases; bases with no gene match: 3. The CDR3 is made up of 14 amino acids. For the CDR3, the DNA is TGTGCCAGCAGCCAAGGACAGGCCGACAATGAGCAGTTCTTC. Translated: CASSQGQADNEQFF.

This clonotype has a handful of counts. This sequence joins TRBV7-2 and TRBJ1-5; D is perhaps TRBD1 (6 bases). Germline assignment: CDR1 SGHTA and CDR2 FQGNSA. Between the trimmed V and J ends, which lost 6 bases and 0 bases, there was a span of 18 bases. The CDR3 has 17 residues. CDR3 nucleotides: TGTGCCAGCAGTTTGGCCGGGACACCTTTTAGCAATCAGCCCCAGCATTTT. As protein: CASSLAGTPFSNQPQHF. The variable domain in full, with the rest retrieved from reference TRBV7-2 and TRBJ1-5, is GAGVSQSPSNKVTEKGKDVELRCDPISGHTALYWYRQSLGQGLEFLIYFQGNSAPDKSGLPSDRFSAERTGGSVSTLTIQRTQQEDSAVYLCASSLAGTPFSNQPQHFGDGTRLSIL.

CDR3 sequence (DNA): TGCGCCAGCAGCCGCGACAGGGATTTCACTGAAGCTTTCTTT. Protein product: CASSRDRDFTEAFF. This chain uses TRBV4-3 with TRBJ1-1; 7 bases match TRBD1. This CDR3 has 14 residues. CDR1 and CDR2 from the germline V gene are LGHNA and YSLEER. The J segment lost 4 bases and the V segment lost 4 bases, leaving 6 bases of the junction unmatched.

This clonotype was seen a few times. This chain joins TRBV3-1 and TRBJ1-3; D perhaps matches TRBD1 (6 bases). The CDR3 spans 13 residues. V dropped 6 bases and J dropped 1 base, with 7 bases sitting between them. Per germline, CDR1 LGHDT and CDR2 YNNKEL (reference sequence). The CDR3: CASRQGSGNTIYF. The CDR3 DNA is TGTGCCAGCAGACAGGGATCTGGAAACACCATATATTTT.

This clonotype was seen a handful of times. This sequence joins TRBV7-8 and TRBJ2-7; D gene unclear. There are 15 residues in the CDR3. Trimming removed 4 bases at V and 6 bases at J, with 19 bases between. Germline assignment: CDR1 SGHVS and CDR2 FQNEAQ. CDR3 loop: CASSSSPQLRFEQYF. In DNA form, the CDR3 reads TGTGCCAGCAGCTCGAGCCCACAGCTGCGGTTCGAGCAGTACTTC.

This clonotype occurred a few times. This sequence joins TRBV2 and TRBJ1-5; D may be TRBD1 (5 bases). Germline assignment: CDR1 SNHLY and CDR2 FYNNEI. This CDR3 region has 13 residues. Trimming removed 3 bases from V and 4 bases from J, with 7 bases in between. CDR3 in DNA: TGTGCCAGCAGTGAGGGGGAGAATCAGCCCCAGCATTTT. Translated, it gives CASSEGENQPQHF.

This chain connects TRBV6-5 to TRBJ2-7, with a weak D call TRBD1 (6 bases). CDR1 and CDR2 from the germline V gene are MNHEY and SVGAGI. The CDR3 sequence is 12 residues long. V was shortened by 9 bases and J by 5 bases, with 14 bases between the two germline ends. CDR3 sequence reads: CASLGGGNEQYF. CDR3 nucleotides: TGTGCCAGTCTAGGGGGTGGAAACGAGCAGTACTTC.

This clonotype was found a few times. V is TRBV24-1 and J is TRBJ1-2; unclear D gene. The V and J ends lost 3 bases and 0 bases respectively, with 7 bases between them. The CDR3 covers 14 residues. The germline V gene has CDR1 KGHDR and CDR2 SFDVKD. CDR3 nucleotides: TGTGCCACCAGTGATCGGGGATCTAACTATGGCTACACCTTC. Translation: CATSDRGSNYGYTF.

The rearrangement links TRBV4-2 to TRBJ2-5, with TRBD2 matching 8 bases. The CDR3 length is 16 residues. Germline V gene sequence: CDR1 LGHNA, CDR2 YNFKEQ. After removal of 0 bases from V and 5 bases from J, the junction contained 8 bases not matched to a gene. The chain's CDR3 is CASSQDAGGASETQYF. CDR3 bases: TGTGCCAGCAGCCAAGATGCGGGAGGTGCTTCGGAGACCCAGTACTTC.

The chain is built from TRBV19 and TRBJ2-5; D might be TRBD1 (6 bases). The J call may be incorrect, as the DNA end agrees better with TRBJ2-7. The germline V gene encodes CDR1 LNHDA and CDR2 SQIVND (reference sequence). CDR3 size: 15 residues. The CDR3 DNA reads TGTGCCACGCGCGAAACCGGGACACAATCCTACGAGCAGTACTTC. Amino acids: CATRETGTQSYEQYF.

This clonotype was counted a few times. This chain connects TRBV20-1 to TRBJ1-1; D uncertain. Germline CDR1 reads DFQATT; CDR2 reads SNEGSKA (reference sequence). The CDR3 length is 12 residues. The V end lost 3 bases, the J end lost 2 bases, and 7 bases lay between the germline ends. In DNA, the CDR3 is TGCAGTGCTAGCGGCGCAAACACTGAAGCTTTCTTT. This encodes CSASGANTEAFF.

The chain joins TRBV5-6 to TRBJ1-2, with TRBD1 matching over 8 bases. Trimming at V came to 2 bases and at J to 4 bases, leaving 10 bases not matched to a gene. The length of the CDR3 is 16 residues. Germline-derived CDR1 and CDR2 are SGHDT and YYEEEE. CDR3 amino acids: CASSLEAGGAGYGYTF. The CDR3 DNA is TGTGCCAGCAGCTTAGAGGCAGGGGGCGCGGGCTATGGCTACACCTTC.

CDR3 sequence (DNA): TGTGCGGCCCGGGGGACACCCTACGAGCAGTACTTC. This gives the protein CAARGTPYEQYF. The genes are TRBV30 and TRBJ2-5, with D perhaps given as TRBD1 or TRBD2 (6 bases each). The DNA end lines up better with TRBJ2-7; the J call may be wrong. CDR3 length: 12 amino acids. Germline lookup yields CDR1 GTSNPN and CDR2 SVGIG (reference sequence).

This chain links TRBV29-1 with TRBJ1-2; 9 positions agree with TRBD1. This CDR3 spans 14 amino acids. V dropped 0 bases and J dropped 6; count of bases not matched to a gene: 5. Per the germline V gene, CDR1 is SQVTM and CDR2 is ANQGSEA. CDR3 sequence reads: CSVEDGDREDGYTF. CDR3 nucleotide sequence: TGCAGCGTTGAAGATGGGGACAGGGAAGATGGCTACACCTTC.

This clonotype showed up just a few times. This rearrangement joins TRBV29-1 to TRBJ2-1; 10 nucleotides line up with TRBD1. The CDR3 contains 13 residues. Germline V gene lookup returns CDR1 SQVTM and CDR2 ANQGSEA. V dropped 7 bases and J dropped 7; count of bases not matched to a gene: 7. The CDR3, as DNA: TGCAGCGACGGACAGGGGGTTGGGAATGAGCAGTTCTTC. This gives the protein CSDGQGVGNEQFF.

This clonotype has a handful of counts. The rearrangement uses TRBV7-3 and TRBJ2-5; D may correspond to TRBD1 or TRBD2 (6 bases each). Germline loops: CDR1 SGHTA, CDR2 FQGTGA. Trimming left V 2 bases short and J 5 bases short, with 15 bases between. This CDR3 comprises 15 residues. The CDR3 nucleotides read TGTGCCAGCAGCTTAGGCTGGGGGGCGGATGAGACCCAGTACTTC. It specifies CASSLGWGADETQYF.

The chain carries TRBV12-3 or TRBV12-4 and TRBJ2-7; TRBD2 matches 11 bases. The CDR3 runs to 16 residues. V shed 1 base and J 6 bases; nucleotides not matched to a gene: 8. The chain's CDR3 is CASSLGLAGTPGEQYF. The CDR3 DNA follows: TGTGCCAGCAGTTTAGGACTAGCGGGGACCCCGGGCGAGCAGTACTTC.

This sequence joins TRBV6-2 or TRBV6-3 and TRBJ1-1; no firm D call. CDR1 and CDR2 (germline): MNHEY, SVGEGT. The length of the CDR3 is 13 residues. With 8 bases removed from V and 3 bases from J, the gap between germline ends came to 13 bases. In DNA, the CDR3 is TGTGCCAGCGGGTCCCAATGGGACACTGAAGCTTTCTTT. It yields the protein CASGSQWDTEAFF.

This clonotype was seen at least ten times. The V gene is TRBV6-1, the J gene TRBJ2-7; no clear D. The CDR3 runs to 10 residues. Germline V lookup: CDR1 MNHNS, CDR2 SASEGT. V shed 8 bases and J shed 1 base, with 3 bases lying between them. In DNA form, the CDR3 reads TGTGCCAGCGGATCCTACGAGCAGTACTTC. Residues: CASGSYEQYF.

This clonotype has only a few counts. The gene calls are TRBV7-2 and TRBJ2-5, with TRBD1 matching 7 bases. Germline values: CDR1 SGHTA, CDR2 FQGNSA. This CDR3 spans 14 amino acids. The trim removed 5 bases at V and 5 bases at J, leaving 8 bases unmatched. The CDR3 sequence: CASSVTGAGETQYF. The CDR3 bases are TGTGCCAGCAGCGTTACAGGGGCTGGGGAGACCCAGTACTTC.

The V gene is TRBV6-5, the J gene TRBJ2-5; D ambiguous. With the DNA end fitting TRBJ2-1 better, the J assignment may be wrong. CDR3 length equals 14 residues. Germline V gene lookup returns CDR1 MNHEY and CDR2 SVGAGI. DNA of the CDR3: TGTGCCAGCAAGTATGCTGGCTTCACCAATGAGCAGTTCTTC. Translation: CASKYAGFTNEQFF.